This T cell receptor beta chain was retrieved from a study of T cells expressing NK-cell markers. Study information: The TCR beta repertoires originated in sorted CD3+CD56+NKG2C+, CD3+CD56+NKG2C- and CD3+CD56-NKG2C+ T cells.

Germline lookup yields CDR1 SGHRS and CDR2 YFSETQ. The CDR3 covers 13 residues. TCRdb re-analyzed the 5' RACE reads; it lists each CDR3 protein once, without DNA. This repertoire comprises 300,000 to 500,000 distinct CDR3 sequences; its ten largest clones make up approximately 12%. The TCR originated in a woman in her fifties or sixties in good health. The rearrangement links TRBV5-1 to TRBJ1-5; TCRdb designates TRBD1, a call that cannot be tested without DNA. The sequencing sample was made of blood T cells: a sorted CD56 or NKG2C T cell subset, CD4+ or CD8+ T cells, or bulk PBMC T cells (not recorded which). CDR3 sequence reads: CASSLGTDQPQHF.